This T cell receptor (beta chain) was sequenced during a study of cytomegalovirus exposure and HLA in healthy donors. The CDR3 sequence is 15 residues long. Per the germline V gene, CDR1 is SGHAT and CDR2 is FQNNGV. The V gene end was trimmed by 4 bases and the J gene end by 2 bases; junction bases not matched to a gene: 8. Study-level results: Most CMV-associated TCR beta chains were later found to appear HLA-restricted. More clonal expansion characterized HLA-associated TCR beta chains than equally common others in a later analysis.

A note on this clone: What it recognizes is unknown.

Vbeta (60) and Jbeta (13) primers were used in the PCR. In the original processing: Later work found around 85 million unique TCR beta chains, with some 11 million shared. Sequencing used immunoSEQ multiplex PCR; TCRdb keeps in-frame clones, though not all of them. V and J calls and clone size are as listed in that table; D and trimming were resolved from the DNA. Altogether tens of thousands of clones are present, 60% to 75% being singletons, with the ten largest covering roughly 21%. Material: PBMCs. The chain couples TRBV11-2 to TRBJ2-7, with 7 bases matching TRBD1. This TCR was sampled from a man aged 35 to 55 in good health and CMV-seropositive. The CDR3 region has the DNA TGTGCCAGCAGCTACCCGGGACAGCCCGCCTACGAGCAGTACTTC. It encodes CASSYPGQPAYEQYF.